This TCR beta chain was found in a study of CD8+ T cells in alopecia areata. On this clone: Its antigen is not identified.

Study results and caveats: Scalp clonality, along with expanded CD8+ clones among the top 100, was significantly decreased by tofacitinib.

The treatment was: oral pan-JAK inhibitor, 5-10 mg twice daily. RNA extraction and reverse transcription yielded cDNA as sequencing template. Profiling relied on immunoSEQ multiplex PCR, and the TCRdb table lists in-frame clones only, not all of them. The table has around 190,000 clones, under 80% seen once; the top ten hold roughly 1.3%. The material sequenced was CD4+ T cells sorted from blood, taken around week 47, from a patient treated with tofacitinib. The receptor's source is a human donor with alopecia areata.

The DNA of the CDR3 is TGCAGCGTACGAAGGGTGGACTATGGCTACACCTTC. This encodes CSVRRVDYGYTF. J is TRBJ1-2 and V is TRBV29-1; no clear D gene. With 6 bases removed from V and 3 bases from J, the gap between germline ends came to 11 bases. The CDR3 spans 12 residues. Per germline, CDR1 SQVTM and CDR2 ANQGSEA. The complete variable domain, with remaining parts taken from reference TRBV29-1 and TRBJ1-2, reads SAVISQKPSRDICQRGTSLTIQCQVDSQVTMMFWYRQQPGQSLTLIATANQGSEATYESGFVIDKFPISRPNLTFSTLTVSNMSPEDSSIYLCSVRRVDYGYTFGSGTRLTVV.